This T cell receptor beta chain was documented in a study of blood T cell repertoires in COVID-19. The overall study: Samples taken during acute and convalescent COVID-19 were collected in the United States, Italy and Spain. Sample material is recorded as cDNA or gDNA derived from T cells, B-cell-depleted T cells, or PBMCs.

Germline CDR1 MGHRA, CDR2 YSYEKL. Unmatched junction bases numbered 6, after V lost 4 bases and J lost 3 bases. The CDR3 totals 16 residues. In the original processing: From reference gene primer amplification, estimates of nucleated cell counts were derived. Clones were read by immunoSEQ multiplex PCR, and TCRdb kept only the in-frame ones, dropping some. The D gene and trimming were derived from the DNA, and the V and J assignments and clone size from that table. Of 150,000 to 200,000 clones detected, approximately 86% appear once; the ten largest clones hold almost 1%. This clone was picked up many times.

The chain recombines TRBV4-1 with TRBJ1-1, with 12 bases identical to TRBD1. Sequencing was done on a sample of peripheral blood. This TCR derives from a man between 18 and 35 years old with acute or convalescent COVID-19. Here the CDR3 DNA reads TGCGCCAGCAGCCCCGGGACAGGGGGCTGGGACACTGAAGCTTTCTTT. It yields the protein CASSPGTGGWDTEAFF.